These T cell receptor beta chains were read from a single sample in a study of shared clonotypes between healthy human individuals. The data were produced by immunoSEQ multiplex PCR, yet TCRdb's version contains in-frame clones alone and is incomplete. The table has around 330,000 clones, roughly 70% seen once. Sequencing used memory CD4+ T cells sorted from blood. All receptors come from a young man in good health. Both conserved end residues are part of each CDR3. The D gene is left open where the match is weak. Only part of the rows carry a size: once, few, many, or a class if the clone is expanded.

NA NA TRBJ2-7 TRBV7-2 CASSLVPGNYEQYF TGTGCCAGCAGCTTAGTCCCAGGGAACTACGAGCAGTACTTC
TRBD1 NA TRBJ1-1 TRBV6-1 CASRASGGGRAFF TGTGCCAGCAGAGCCTCAGGGGGCGGCAGGGCTTTCTTT
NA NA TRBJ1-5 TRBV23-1 CASSHTNSVKPQHF TGCGCCAGCAGTCATACCAACTCGGTGAAGCCCCAGCATTTT
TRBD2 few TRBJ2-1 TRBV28 CASTRSGLGLGGEQFF TGTGCCAGCACACGTAGCGGGCTCGGTCTGGGAGGTGAGCAGTTCTTC
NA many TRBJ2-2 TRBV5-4 CASSLHSGRTGELFF TGTGCCAGCAGCTTGCACAGCGGGCGGACCGGGGAGCTGTTTTTT
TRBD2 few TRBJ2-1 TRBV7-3 CASSSRTSGEQFF TGTGCCAGCAGCTCCCGGACTAGCGGGGAGCAGTTCTTC
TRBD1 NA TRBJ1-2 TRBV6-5 CASRPTGAPTYGYTF TGTGCCAGCAGACCGACAGGGGCCCCAACCTATGGCTACACCTTC
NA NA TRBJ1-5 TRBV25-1 CASSDFRQDQPQHF TGTGCCAGCAGTGATTTTAGGCAAGATCAGCCCCAGCATTTT
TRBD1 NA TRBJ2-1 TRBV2 CASREQGSSYNEQFF TGTGCCAGCAGGGAACAGGGGAGCTCCTACAATGAGCAGTTCTTC
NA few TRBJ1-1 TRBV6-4 CASRNSDRNTEAFF TGTGCCAGCAGGAATTCCGACAGAAACACTGAAGCTTTCTTT
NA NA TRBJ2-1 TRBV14 CASSQGSYLNEQFF TGTGCCAGCAGCCAAGGCAGCTATCTGAATGAGCAGTTCTTC
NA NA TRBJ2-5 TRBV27 CASSLSGQETQYF TGTGCCAGCAGTTTATCGGGGCAAGAGACCCAGTACTTC
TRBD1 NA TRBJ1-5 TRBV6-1 CASTATGPDQPQHF TGTGCCAGCACCGCGACAGGGCCCGATCAGCCCCAGCATTTT
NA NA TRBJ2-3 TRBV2 CASSGSPLDTQYF TGTGCCAGCAGTGGTTCCCCGCTAGATACGCAGTATTTT
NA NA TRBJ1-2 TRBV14 CASGRNYGYTF TGTGCCAGCGGGCGGAACTATGGCTACACCTTC
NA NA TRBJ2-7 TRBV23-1 CASSQQQGQYF TGCGCCAGCAGTCAACAACAGGGGCAGTACTTC
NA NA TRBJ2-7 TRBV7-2 CASSRRGTEQYF TGTGCCAGCAGCCGTAGGGGAACCGAGCAGTACTTC
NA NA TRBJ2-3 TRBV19 CASSTAHTDTQYF TGTGCCAGTAGTACGGCCCACACAGATACGCAGTATTTT
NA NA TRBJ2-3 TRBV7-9 CASSLGRAGDTQYF TGTGCCAGCAGCTTAGGAAGGGCCGGAGATACGCAGTATTTT